What follows are 23 T cell receptor beta chains derived from one specimen sequenced in a study of blood T cell repertoires in COVID-19. Profiling relied on immunoSEQ multiplex PCR, and the TCRdb table lists in-frame clones only, not all of them. The sample shows about 120,000 clones, about four fifths of them seen only once. Material for sequencing was peripheral blood. The receptors derive from a human donor in a cohort sampled during active COVID-19.

This chain links TRBV5-1 with TRBJ1-1; 9 bases fit TRBD1. Germline CDR1 reads SGHRS; CDR2 reads YFSETQ. There are 16 residues in the CDR3. With 4 bases clipped from V and 2 bases from J, the junction kept 9 bases outside the gene matches. In nucleotides, the CDR3 is TGCGCCAGCAGCACGGGACAGGGCCTCCTAAACACTGAAGCTTTCTTT. It yields the protein CASSTGQGLLNTEAFF.

The chain uses TRBV6-6 and TRBJ2-1, with 9 bases matching TRBD2. This CDR3 is 15 amino acids long. The V and J ends lost 0 bases and 9 bases, in that order; junction bases with no gene match: 6. The germline gives CDR1 MNHNY, CDR2 SVGAGI (reference sequence). CDR3 nucleotides: TGTGCCAGCAGTTACTCGGGCGGGGGGGCCTTTGAGCAGTTCTTC. Translated, it gives CASSYSGGGAFEQFF.

V usage is TRBV7-4 and J usage is TRBJ1-5; TRBD1 agrees at 7 bases. Germline V CDR1 and CDR2: SGHVT, SQSDAQ. The junction had 28 bases not matched to a gene; V was cut back by 8 bases and J by 6 bases. This CDR3 has 20 amino acids. This CDR3 is CASPFGGQGEDLGSRQPQHF. In DNA, the CDR3 is TGTGCCAGCCCGTTCGGAGGGCAGGGGGAAGATCTTGGATCGCGTCAGCCCCAGCATTTT.

This clone is labeled medium-sized (0.01 to 0.1%). This sequence joins TRBV19 and TRBJ2-1; 7 nucleotides align to TRBD2. From germline, CDR1 is LNHDA and CDR2 SQIVND (reference sequence). Trimming at V came to 1 base and at J to 0 bases, leaving 0 bases not matched to a gene. CDR3 length: 15 amino acids. The CDR3 coding sequence is TGTGCCAGTAGTATAGCGGGGGGCTCCTACAATGAGCAGTTCTTC. Its protein is CASSIAGGSYNEQFF.

The genes are TRBV20-1 and TRBJ2-7; no definite D call. CDR1 is DFQATT and CDR2 is SNEGSKA in the germline V gene (reference sequence). This CDR3 contains 11 residues. With 5 bases removed from V and 1 base from J, the gap between germline ends came to 6 bases. CDR3 DNA sequence: TGCAGTGCTGTCCGGTCCTACGAGCAGTACTTC. Protein: CSAVRSYEQYF.

In this sample, this clone turned up once. V is TRBV28 and J is TRBJ1-2; 10 bases line up with TRBD1. V lost 4 bases to trimming and J lost 1 base; unmatched junction nucleotides: 12. The CDR3 totals 18 residues. Per germline, CDR1 MDHEN and CDR2 SYDVKM. The CDR3 reads CASSSLGTGEGSNYGYTF. DNA for the CDR3: TGTGCCAGCAGTTCCCTGGGGACAGGGGAGGGAAGTAACTATGGCTACACCTTC.

The chain recombines TRBV28 with TRBJ2-7; a possible D gene is TRBD1 (7 bases). This CDR3 comprises 13 residues. Germline-derived CDR1 and CDR2 are MDHEN and SYDVKM. The V and J ends lost 2 bases and 5 bases respectively, with 10 bases between them. DNA for the CDR3: TGTGCCAGCAGTTTACCAGGGGGGCACGAGCAGTACTTC. It translates to CASSLPGGHEQYF.

V usage is TRBV29-1 and J usage is TRBJ1-1, with TRBD1 matching over 8 bases. The CDR3 is made up of 14 amino acids. Losses at the gene ends were 3 bases for V and 5 bases for J; bases not matched to a gene: 8. The germline V gene has CDR1 SQVTM and CDR2 ANQGSEA. For the CDR3, the DNA is TGCAGCGTTGACCCCGACAGGGGAAGTACTGAAGCTTTCTTT. It specifies CSVDPDRGSTEAFF.

Details on this clone: One end of the junction fails to match germline, which may point to a read error. J is TRBJ2-1 and V is TRBV5-8, with D perhaps matching TRBD1 (6 bases). The CDR3 has 13 amino acids. Germline-derived CDR1 and CDR2 are SGHTS and YDEGEE. The CDR3 coding sequence is TGTGCCAGCAGCCCCCCCTTCTCAGGGGCCAGGCTCTTC. Translated: CASSPPFSGARLF.

The chain carries TRBV7-8 and TRBJ1-5; D is unresolved. CDR3 length: 12 amino acids. Trimming cost V 10 bases and J 7 bases, with 14 bases left between them. The germline V gene encodes CDR1 SGHVS and CDR2 FQNEAQ. CDR3: CANSSPGQPQHF. CDR3 DNA: TGTGCCAACAGTTCCCCGGGGCAGCCCCAGCATTTT.

This clone appeared a single time. The gene calls are TRBV2 and TRBJ2-7; D is perhaps TRBD1 (7 bases). This CDR3 spans 14 amino acids. The germline V and J ends were trimmed by 6 bases and 10 bases, with 22 bases remaining between them. Germline lookup yields CDR1 SNHLY and CDR2 FYNNEI. This chain's CDR3 is CASREGADGPQQYF. CDR3 bases: TGTGCCAGCAGGGAGGGGGCTGATGGGCCTCAACAGTACTTC.

The chain employs TRBV29-1 and TRBJ2-5; TRBD2 agrees at 8 bases. The CDR3 is 15 amino acids. The V and J ends lost 6 bases and 2 bases, in that order; junction bases with no gene match: 11. Germline V gene sequence: CDR1 SQVTM, CDR2 ANQGSEA. The CDR3 protein is CSVGRSGGSQETQYF. CDR3 DNA: TGCAGCGTAGGGCGAAGCGGGGGTTCGCAAGAGACCCAGTACTTC.

V usage is TRBV7-8 and J usage is TRBJ2-5, with TRBD2 identical over 9 bases. This CDR3 spans 13 amino acids. Looked up from germline, CDR1 is SGHVS and CDR2 is FQNEAQ. The junction had 6 bases not matched to a gene; V was cut back by 8 bases and J by 5 bases. The CDR3 coding sequence is TGTGCCAGCGGTTTTGCGGGGGGGGAGACCCAGTACTTC. Translating it yields CASGFAGGETQYF.

The chain employs TRBV28 and TRBJ2-7; weak D call: TRBD1 (6 bases). Germline loops: CDR1 MDHEN, CDR2 SYDVKM. This CDR3 region has 12 residues. The CDR3 is CVVQGNSYEQYF. The CDR3 coding sequence is TGTGTTGTGCAGGGGAACTCCTACGAGCAGTACTTC.

The V call is TRBV5-8, the J call TRBJ2-3; tentatively, D is TRBD2 (6 bases). Between the trimmed V and J ends, which lost 1 base and 10 bases, there was a span of 19 bases. CDR3 length: 15 residues. Germline V CDR1 and CDR2: SGHTS, YDEGEE. The DNA for the CDR3 is TGTGCCAGCAGCTTGTCGGGAGTATTGGTCGTCCCGCAGTATTTT. Translated, it gives CASSLSGVLVVPQYF.

This clone was found once. The genes are TRBV19 and TRBJ2-7; the D gene is possibly TRBD1 (7 bases). The germline V gene encodes CDR1 LNHDA and CDR2 SQIVND (reference sequence). Trimming stripped 6 bases from V and 7 bases from J, with 16 bases between. This CDR3 comprises 13 residues. The DNA for the CDR3 is TGTGCCAGTAGGCCCGACAGGGCGGGGGAGCAGTACTTC. This sequence encodes CASRPDRAGEQYF.

The CDR3 coding sequence is TGTGCCAGTAGTAAGACAGGGACTGGGGCCAACGTCCTGACTTTC. Its protein product is CASSKTGTGANVLTF. The J gene is TRBJ2-6, the V gene TRBV19; 7 bases line up with TRBD1. V lost 4 bases to trimming and J lost 2 bases; unmatched junction nucleotides: 2. The germline CDR1 and CDR2 sequences are LNHDA and SQIVND (reference sequence). The CDR3 consists of 15 residues.

This rearrangement joins TRBV13 to TRBJ2-7; maybe TRBD2 (6 bases). The germline CDR1 and CDR2 sequences are PRHDT and FYEKMQ (reference sequence). The CDR3 contains 15 residues. V lost 3 bases to trimming and J lost 0 bases, with 12 bases between them. For the CDR3, the DNA is TGTGCCAGCAGCTTCGCCCGGGGGAGCTCCTACGAGCAGTACTTC. This gives the protein CASSFARGSSYEQYF.

The V and J genes are TRBV30 and TRBJ1-5; D is undetermined. There are 19 residues in the CDR3. Germline CDR1 reads GTSNPN; CDR2 reads SVGIG (reference sequence). Trimming left V 5 bases short and J 1 base short, with 27 bases between. The chain's CDR3 is CAWLPGPTGPYMSNQPQHF. The CDR3 DNA is TGTGCCTGGCTCCCCGGCCCAACTGGGCCCTATATGAGCAATCAGCCCCAGCATTTT.

The rearrangement links TRBV10-3 to TRBJ1-6; 8 bases match TRBD1. Germline assignment: CDR1 ENHRY and CDR2 SYGVKD. The CDR3 covers 14 residues. J was trimmed by 7 bases and V by 10 bases; bases with no gene match: 9. The CDR3 loop is CASTRDRSNSPLHF. For the CDR3, the DNA is TGTGCCAGCACAAGGGACAGGTCCAATTCACCCCTCCACTTT.

This clone was recorded only once. The V call is TRBV10-3, the J call TRBJ1-6; D remains unclear. CDR3 length: 13 amino acids. Germline V CDR1 and CDR2: ENHRY, SYGVKD. Trimming took off 0 bases at V and 14 bases at J, with 11 bases between the two ends. The DNA of the CDR3 is TGTGCCATCAGTGAGTCCGGCGTAGAGGCCCTCCACTTT. Translating it yields CAISESGVEALHF.

Concerning this clone: At one boundary the junction diverges from the germline segment, which might be a read error. The J gene is TRBJ2-4, the V gene TRBV5-4, with 7 nucleotides matching TRBD2. From germline, CDR1 is SGHNT and CDR2 YYREEE (reference sequence). This CDR3 spans 12 amino acids. This chain's CDR3 is CASSPGLDVLDF. The DNA for the CDR3 is TGTGCCAGCAGCCCCGGACTAGACGTTTTAGACTTC.

The V call is TRBV9, the J call TRBJ2-6; 7 nucleotides match TRBD1. The CDR3 has 16 residues. Germline V gives CDR1 SGDLS, CDR2 YYNGEE. After removal of 8 bases from V and 0 bases from J, the junction contained 8 bases not matched to a gene. Written as DNA, the CDR3 is TGTGCCAGTTCCGATCACAGGGGCTCTGGGGCCAACGTCCTGACTTTC. Translating it yields CASSDHRGSGANVLTF.